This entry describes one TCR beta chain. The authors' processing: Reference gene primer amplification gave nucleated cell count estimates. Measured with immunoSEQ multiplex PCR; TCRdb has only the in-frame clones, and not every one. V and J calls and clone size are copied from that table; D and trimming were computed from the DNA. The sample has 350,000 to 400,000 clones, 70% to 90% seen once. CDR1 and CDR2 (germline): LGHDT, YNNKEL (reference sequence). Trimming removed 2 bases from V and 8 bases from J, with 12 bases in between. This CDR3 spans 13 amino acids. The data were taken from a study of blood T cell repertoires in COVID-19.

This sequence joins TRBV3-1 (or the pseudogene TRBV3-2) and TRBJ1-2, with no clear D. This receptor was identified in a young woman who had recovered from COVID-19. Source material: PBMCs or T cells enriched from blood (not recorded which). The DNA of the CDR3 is TGTGCCAGCAGCCAAAGAACTCGAGGGGGCTACACCTTC. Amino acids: CASSQRTRGGYTF.